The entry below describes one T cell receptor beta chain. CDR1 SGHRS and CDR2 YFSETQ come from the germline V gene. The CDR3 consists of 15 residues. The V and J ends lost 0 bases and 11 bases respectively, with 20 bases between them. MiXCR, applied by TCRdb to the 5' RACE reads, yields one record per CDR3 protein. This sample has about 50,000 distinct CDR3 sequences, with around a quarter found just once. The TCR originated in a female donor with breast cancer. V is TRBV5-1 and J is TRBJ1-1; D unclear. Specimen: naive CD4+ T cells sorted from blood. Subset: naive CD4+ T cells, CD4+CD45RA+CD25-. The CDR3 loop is CASSLDGPPTSTAFF. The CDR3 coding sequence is TGCGCCAGCAGCTTGGACGGTCCCCCTACTAGTACGGCTTTCTTT.